These 32 T cell receptor beta chains were all obtained from the same sample, sequenced in a study of blood T cell repertoires in COVID-19. The table came from immunoSEQ multiplex PCR; TCRdb's copy has only in-frame clones and leaves some out. Here the sample spans 60,000 to 100,000 clones, about 90% being singletons. What was sequenced was peripheral blood. Every receptor here comes from a man aged 50 or older with active COVID-19.

The V and J genes are TRBV11-1 and TRBJ2-2; 8 bases are shared with TRBD2. This CDR3 has 15 amino acids. The ends lost 6 bases at V and 4 bases at J; junction bases unmatched: 7. The germline V gene encodes CDR1 SGHAT and CDR2 FQDESV (reference sequence). DNA of the CDR3: TGTGCCAGCAGAGTCGGGGGGGCGGGCACCGGGGAGCTGTTTTTT. Translating it yields CASRVGGAGTGELFF.

The chain recombines TRBV18 with TRBJ2-1, with 11 bases identical to TRBD2. Germline CDR1 is KGHSH and CDR2 is LQKENI. The CDR3 extends over 15 amino acids. V shed 5 bases and J 7 bases; nucleotides not matched to a gene: 7. The CDR3 DNA is TGTGCCAGCTCAGCCGGGACTAGCGGCACTAATGAGCAGTTCTTC. It yields the protein CASSAGTSGTNEQFF.

The rearrangement uses TRBV9 and TRBJ1-4; D is undetermined. Trimming stripped 2 bases from V and 3 bases from J, with 8 bases between. The CDR3 runs to 14 residues. Per germline, CDR1 SGDLS and CDR2 YYNGEE. CDR3 nucleotides: TGTGCCAGCAGCGTTGGTGACTCTAATGAAAAACTGTTTTTT. Its protein product is CASSVGDSNEKLFF.

The chain couples TRBV29-1 to TRBJ2-3; D might be TRBD1 (5 bases). V was trimmed by 5 bases and J by 2 bases, leaving 14 bases between them. The germline gives CDR1 SQVTM, CDR2 ANQGSEA. The CDR3 sequence is 14 residues long. CDR3 sequence reads: CSVFLRTNTDTQYF. In nucleotides, the CDR3 is TGCAGCGTTTTCTTGCGGACAAACACAGATACGCAGTATTTT.

The V call is TRBV19, the J call TRBJ2-7, with D maybe TRBD1 (5 bases). The CDR3 loop spans 16 amino acids. V lost 5 bases to trimming and J lost 3 bases, with 20 bases between them. Per the germline V gene, CDR1 is LNHDA and CDR2 is SQIVND (reference sequence). DNA of the CDR3: TGTGCCAGTAGTCCGAGGACACTTCAAGGTGGCTACGAGCAGTACTTC. Translating gives CASSPRTLQGGYEQYF.

The chain carries TRBV3-1 (or the pseudogene TRBV3-2) and TRBJ1-4, with TRBD1 matching over 7 bases. The germline V gene encodes CDR1 LGHDT and CDR2 YNNKEL (reference sequence). The CDR3 consists of 15 residues. After removal of 4 bases from V and 7 bases from J, the junction contained 9 bases not matched to a gene. CDR3 region: CASSLKRQGPEKLFF. CDR3 nucleotide sequence: TGTGCCAGCAGCCTTAAGAGACAGGGCCCTGAAAAACTGTTTTTT.

In its sample, this clone was seen once. The chain uses TRBV28 and TRBJ1-5; tentative D call: TRBD1 (6 bases). This CDR3 comprises 14 residues. V dropped 7 bases and J dropped 3 bases, with 13 bases sitting between them. Germline V lookup: CDR1 MDHEN, CDR2 SYDVKM. The CDR3 coding sequence is TGTGCCAGCAAGCGGACAGCGGACAATCAGCCCCAGCATTTT. This translates into CASKRTADNQPQHF.

This clone was seen only a few times. The chain recombines TRBV6-4 with TRBJ2-2, with a possible D match to TRBD2 (6 bases). This CDR3 has 15 residues. Germline V gives CDR1 MRHNA, CDR2 SNTAGT. V gave up 0 bases and J gave up 3 bases, with 8 bases separating them. This CDR3 reads CASSDSAGHTGELFF. Written as DNA, the CDR3 is TGTGCCAGCAGTGACTCCGCGGGACACACCGGGGAGCTGTTTTTT.

The V gene is TRBV28, the J gene TRBJ2-7; perhaps TRBD1 as D (6 bases). Trimming took 10 bases from V and 9 from J, leaving 19 bases between them. CDR1 MDHEN and CDR2 SYDVKM come from the germline V gene. This CDR3 contains 12 residues. CDR3 residues: CATRPLGAGQYF. As DNA, the CDR3 is TGTGCCACCCGCCCCCTGGGGGCCGGGCAGTACTTC. The variable domain in full, with the rest retrieved from reference TRBV28 and TRBJ2-7, is DVKVTQSSRYLVKRTGEKVFLECVQDMDHENMFWYRQDPGLGLRLIYFSYDVKMKEKGDIPEGYSVSREKKERFSLILESASTNQTSMYLCATRPLGAGQYFGPGTRLTVT.

The chain uses TRBV2 and TRBJ2-3, with 14 bases that match TRBD2. Germline values: CDR1 SNHLY, CDR2 FYNNEI. The CDR3 has 14 amino acids. V lost 11 bases to trimming and J lost 6 bases; unmatched junction nucleotides: 7. CDR3 in amino acids: CAGSTSGRVDTQYF. The CDR3 DNA reads as TGTGCCGGGTCGACTAGCGGGAGGGTTGATACGCAGTATTTT.

The CDR3 DNA is TGTGCCACTCAGGGACTCTATGGGGGCAATCAGCCCCAGCATTTT. Its protein product is CATQGLYGGNQPQHF. This chain links TRBV6-5 with TRBJ1-5, with D possibly matching TRBD1 (5 bases). The V end lost 10 bases, the J end lost 2 bases, and 18 bases lay between the germline ends. The CDR3 runs to 15 residues. Per the germline V gene, CDR1 is MNHEY and CDR2 is SVGAGI.

This rearrangement joins TRBV4-2 to TRBJ1-1; D not resolved. Germline loops: CDR1 LGHNA, CDR2 YNFKEQ. The CDR3 extends over 14 amino acids. The V end was cut by 2 bases, the J end by 1 base, with 8 bases between. For the CDR3, the DNA is TGTGCCAGCAGCCAACTAGGAAAGAACACTGAAGCTTTCTTT. This codes for CASSQLGKNTEAFF.

The chain couples TRBV28 to TRBJ1-6, with D possibly TRBD1 on 5 matching bases. The CDR3 runs to 15 residues. Germline V gives CDR1 MDHEN, CDR2 SYDVKM. V gave up 6 bases and J gave up 8 bases, with 17 bases separating them. The CDR3 region is CASRGQRGFYSPLHF. The CDR3 DNA reads as TGTGCCAGCAGGGGGCAGCGTGGGTTTTATTCACCCCTCCACTTT.

This clone was detected only a few times. The V and J genes are TRBV5-6 and TRBJ1-2, with 9 bases aligning to TRBD1. V was clipped by 3 bases and J by 6 bases; unmatched bases: 6. CDR3 length: 14 amino acids. CDR1 and CDR2 (germline): SGHDT, YYEEEE. CDR3 region: CASSSGTGTHGYTF. The CDR3 DNA sequence: TGTGCCAGCAGCTCCGGGACAGGGACTCATGGCTACACCTTC.

For the CDR3, the DNA is TGTGCCAGCAGCCAAGAGCTCGGGAACACCGGGGAGCTGTTTTTT. It translates to CASSQELGNTGELFF. The chain uses TRBV14 and TRBJ2-2; D not resolved. V lost 0 bases to trimming and J lost 1 base, with 6 bases between them. Germline CDR1 SGHDN, CDR2 FVKESK. The CDR3 covers 15 residues. Based on the CDR3 plus reference TRBV14 and TRBJ2-2, the full variable domain is EAGVTQFPSHSVIEKGQTVTLRCDPISGHDNLYWYRRVMGKEIKFLLHFVKESKQDESGMPNNRFLAERTGGTYSTLKVQPAELEDSGVYFCASSQELGNTGELFFGEGSRLTVL.

The chain has TRBV7-8 and TRBJ2-1, with 8 bases matching TRBD2. Germline V CDR1 and CDR2: SGHVS, FQNEAQ. The CDR3 spans 14 residues. The J segment lost 2 bases and the V segment lost 5 bases, leaving 2 bases of the junction unmatched. The CDR3 bases are TGTGCCAGCAGCCCGGGACTAGCCTACAATGAGCAGTTCTTC. Protein product: CASSPGLAYNEQFF.

This chain joins TRBV10-2 and TRBJ2-7; 9 bases map to TRBD2. The CDR3 is 15 amino acids. V was pared by 1 base and J by 2 bases, with 3 bases of the junction left unmatched. Germline-derived CDR1 and CDR2 are WSHSY and SAAADI. For the CDR3, the DNA is TGCGCCAGCAGTGAGTGGAGCGGGGGGCCCTACGAGCAGTACTTC. It encodes CASSEWSGGPYEQYF.

The chain combines TRBV4-1 with TRBJ2-1, with 15 bases aligning to TRBD2. V lost 1 base and J lost 6; bases outside the gene matches: 4. CDR1 is MGHRA and CDR2 is YSYEKL in the germline V gene. The CDR3 is 17 amino acids. The CDR3 sequence is CASSQGGTSGRSNEQFF. The DNA of the CDR3 is TGCGCCAGCAGCCAAGGGGGGACTAGCGGGAGGAGCAATGAGCAGTTCTTC.

This clone was seen more than once but under ten times. This rearrangement joins TRBV7-9 to TRBJ2-1; 11 bases line up with TRBD2. Germline trimming cut 5 bases from V and 7 bases from J; bases unmatched to any gene: 16. The CDR3 sequence is 18 residues long. The V gene's germline CDR1 is SEHNR and CDR2 FQNEAQ (reference sequence). The CDR3 DNA is TGTGCCAGCAGCCAAAACCCTTTAGCGGGAGGGCCCAGGAATGAGCAGTTCTTC. It translates to CASSQNPLAGGPRNEQFF.

This clone was recorded only once. The V gene is TRBV10-3, the J gene TRBJ2-3; 11 bases match TRBD2. Germline V gives CDR1 ENHRY, CDR2 SYGVKD. The CDR3 runs to 16 residues. J was trimmed by 2 bases and V by 3 bases; bases with no gene match: 4. Here the CDR3 reads CAISEKLAGATDTQYF. The DNA for the CDR3 is TGTGCCATCAGTGAAAAACTAGCGGGGGCCACAGATACGCAGTATTTT.

This clone was detected only once. The gene calls are TRBV7-3 and TRBJ2-3; TRBD2 matches at 7 bases. The germline gives CDR1 SGHTA, CDR2 FQGTGA. V was pared by 5 bases and J by 0 bases, with 14 bases of the junction left unmatched. The CDR3 is made up of 18 amino acids. The CDR3 bases are TGTGCCAGCAGCCGCACATCCACTAGCGCCTCTAGCACAGATACGCAGTATTTT. It codes for CASSRTSTSASSTDTQYF.

The chain carries TRBV27 and TRBJ2-1; no clear D. CDR3 length: 15 residues. Germline CDR1 and CDR2: MNHEY and SMNVEV (reference sequence). V was clipped by 0 bases and J by 9 bases, with 15 bases between them. This CDR3 is CASSLSSWATFEQFF. The CDR3 nucleotides read TGTGCCAGCAGTTTATCGTCGTGGGCCACCTTTGAGCAGTTCTTC.

The chain is built from TRBV7-2 and TRBJ1-1; no firm D call. The CDR3 is 14 amino acids. V was pared by 1 base and J by 1 base, with 7 bases between. Germline assignment: CDR1 SGHTA and CDR2 FQGNSA. Written as DNA, the CDR3 is TGTGCCAGCAGCTTAGTCGCAGGGAACACTGAAGCTTTCTTT. Protein sequence: CASSLVAGNTEAFF.

The chain carries TRBV7-9 and TRBJ1-5, with a tentative D call TRBD1 (6 bases). Per germline, CDR1 SEHNR and CDR2 FQNEAQ (reference sequence). Trimming took 1 base from V and 3 from J, leaving 13 bases between them. CDR3 length equals 16 residues. DNA of the CDR3: TGTGCCAGCAGCTTAGTCTCGGGACAAACCAATCAGCCCCAGCATTTT. Translated, it gives CASSLVSGQTNQPQHF.

This clone showed up just once. This chain joins TRBV7-9 and TRBJ2-2; D is perhaps TRBD2 (5 bases). The V end was cut by 3 bases, the J end by 3 bases, with 8 bases between. Per germline, CDR1 SEHNR and CDR2 FQNEAQ (reference sequence). The CDR3 is 14 residues long. The CDR3 nucleotides are TGTGCCAGCAGCTTCGTCGGGGACACCGGGGAGCTGTTTTTT. Translation: CASSFVGDTGELFF.

V and J are TRBV4-1 and TRBJ1-5; D is unresolved. V lost 5 bases to trimming and J lost 0 bases, with 8 bases between them. The CDR3 is 14 amino acids. CDR1 and CDR2 from the germline V gene are MGHRA and YSYEKL. Here the CDR3 DNA reads TGCGCCAGCAGCAGGCAGGCTAGCAATCAGCCCCAGCATTTT. Translating gives CASSRQASNQPQHF.

The chain joins TRBV11-2 to TRBJ2-5; 10 bases line up with TRBD2. The V gene end was trimmed by 4 bases and the J gene end by 4 bases; junction bases not matched to a gene: 9. This CDR3 contains 16 residues. The germline V gene encodes CDR1 SGHAT and CDR2 FQNNGV. CDR3 in DNA: TGTGCCAGCAGCTCATTTATAGCGGGGGGACGAGAGACCCAGTACTTC. Translated, it gives CASSSFIAGGRETQYF.

This rearrangement joins TRBV2 to TRBJ1-6; D perhaps matches TRBD1 (5 bases). Per the germline V gene, CDR1 is SNHLY and CDR2 is FYNNEI. Trimming left V 4 bases short and J 10 bases short, with 17 bases between. This CDR3 is 15 amino acids long. The chain's CDR3 is CASSVKIGVESPLHF. The CDR3 DNA is TGTGCCAGCAGTGTTAAGATAGGGGTAGAGTCACCCCTCCACTTT.

The chain combines TRBV29-1 with TRBJ2-1, with 8 bases aligning to TRBD1. This CDR3 region has 13 residues. Losses at the gene ends were 3 bases for V and 9 bases for J; bases not matched to a gene: 7. Looked up from germline, CDR1 is SQVTM and CDR2 is ANQGSEA. CDR3 sequence reads: CSVERQGWVEQFF. CDR3 nucleotides: TGCAGCGTTGAGCGACAGGGGTGGGTTGAGCAGTTCTTC.

This sequence joins TRBV11-1 and TRBJ2-5; 7 bases match TRBD1. The V and J ends lost 5 bases and 5 bases, in that order; junction bases with no gene match: 8. This CDR3 spans 14 amino acids. Per germline, CDR1 SGHAT and CDR2 FQDESV (reference sequence). The chain's CDR3 is CASSARQGRETQYF. CDR3 sequence (DNA): TGTGCCAGCAGCGCCAGACAGGGCCGGGAGACCCAGTACTTC.

The chain couples TRBV24-1 to TRBJ1-2; tentative D call: TRBD1 (5 bases). Germline V gene data show CDR1 as KGHDR and CDR2 as SFDVKD. CDR3 length: 13 amino acids. V was cut by 5 bases and J by 7 bases, with 13 bases left in between. The CDR3 protein is CATSAPGRGGYTF. DNA of the CDR3: TGTGCCACCAGTGCACCAGGTAGGGGTGGCTACACCTTC.

The chain links TRBV7-3 to TRBJ1-2, with D tentatively TRBD1 (6 bases). Per germline, CDR1 SGHTA and CDR2 FQGTGA. This CDR3 has 15 amino acids. Trimming stripped 2 bases from V and 4 bases from J, with 14 bases between. The DNA of the CDR3 is TGTGCCAGCAGCTTACAGGGGATTAGCTTCTATGGCTACACCTTC. This codes for CASSLQGISFYGYTF.